These 9 T cell receptor beta chains originate from one sample sequenced in a study of human T cells and chemical hapten exposure. Someone pulled total RNA out of unfractionated whole blood. It was the library that attached unique molecular identifiers to individual cDNA molecules. In TCRdb, the reads were re-called with MiXCR into one record per CDR3 protein. The sample shows 95,000 to 150,000 distinct CDR3 sequences, about 8.9% of them seen only once. The sample taken for sequencing was whole blood. These receptor sequences come from a human donor in good health. Some clones in this sample may be carry-over from other donors' samples.

J is TRBJ1-5 and V is TRBV4-1; 9 bases are shared with TRBD1. This CDR3 contains 15 residues. The J segment lost 7 bases and the V segment lost 1 base, leaving 5 bases of the junction unmatched. Germline V gives CDR1 MGHRA, CDR2 YSYEKL. The CDR3 sequence: CASSQGDRGDQPQHF. In DNA, the CDR3 is TGCGCCAGCAGCCAAGGAGACAGGGGGGACCAGCCCCAGCATTTT.

Of note for this clonotype: With a much larger clone just one base away, this may be a read error. The rearrangement uses TRBV6-1 and TRBJ2-1; 7 bases are a match to TRBD2. Trimming cost V 2 bases and J 5 bases; bases outside gene matches: 15. The CDR3 length is 18 residues. The germline CDR1 and CDR2 sequences are MNHNS and SASEGT. The CDR3 coding sequence is TGTGCCAGCAGTGAATGGGGGAGGAAGAGCGGGATTGACAATGAGCAGTTCTTC. Amino acids: CASSEWGRKSGIDNEQFF.

This clonotype was observed a handful of times. The rearrangement joins TRBV5-5 to TRBJ1-2; 10 bases align to TRBD1. This CDR3 is built from 15 residues. With 4 bases clipped from V and 2 bases from J, the junction kept 5 bases outside the gene matches. Germline-derived CDR1 and CDR2 are SGHKS and YYEKEE (reference sequence). This CDR3 reads CASSRGQGRNYGYTF. The CDR3 coding sequence is TGTGCCAGCAGCCGGGGACAGGGGCGAAACTATGGCTACACCTTC.

The chain uses TRBV6-5 and TRBJ1-1, with TRBD1 as a possible D gene (5 bases). Trimming took off 2 bases at V and 1 base at J, with 8 bases between the two ends. CDR1 and CDR2 from the germline V gene are MNHEY and SVGAGI. The CDR3 totals 14 residues. CDR3 residues: CASSYGGGNTEAFF. The CDR3, as DNA: TGTGCCAGCAGTTACGGGGGGGGGAACACTGAAGCTTTCTTT.

The chain has TRBV9 and TRBJ1-2; D ambiguous. Germline loops: CDR1 SGDLS, CDR2 YYNGEE. The CDR3 is 13 amino acids. V dropped 3 bases and J dropped 3 bases, with 9 bases sitting between them. CDR3 amino acids: CASSAASYYGYTF. CDR3 coding DNA: TGTGCCAGCAGCGCCGCTTCATACTATGGCTACACCTTC.

This clonotype was observed many times. Written as DNA, the CDR3 is TGTGCCAGCAGCCCCGAACCTACCGTAGAGGGGGATACGCAGTATTTT. Amino acid sequence: CASSPEPTVEGDTQYF. The chain is built from TRBV3-1 and TRBJ2-3; possibly TRBD1 or TRBD2 for D (5 bases each). The CDR3 is 16 residues long. Trimming pared 4 bases from V and 6 bases from J, leaving 20 bases between. Germline CDR1 LGHDT, CDR2 YNNKEL (reference sequence).

This clonotype was counted between two and nine times. The chain has TRBV6-5 and TRBJ2-3, with D possibly being TRBD1 (6 bases). This CDR3 has 14 amino acids. Germline CDR1 is MNHEY and CDR2 is SVGAGI. V shed 2 bases and J shed 4 bases, with 10 bases lying between them. The CDR3 coding sequence is TGTGCCAGCAGTTACGGCAGGGGCTCAGATACGCAGTATTTT. Translated: CASSYGRGSDTQYF.

In this sample, this clonotype turned up many times. The gene calls are TRBV5-5 and TRBJ1-1, with unresolved D. The CDR3 consists of 15 residues. Germline loops: CDR1 SGHKS, CDR2 YYEKEE (reference sequence). V lost 1 base to trimming and J lost 0 bases, with 10 bases between them. The CDR3 loop is CASSLSVFMNTEAFF. Written as DNA, the CDR3 is TGTGCCAGCAGCTTGAGCGTCTTCATGAACACTGAAGCTTTCTTT. The full variable domain, in which reference TRBV5-5 and TRBJ1-1 provide the parts outside the CDR3, is DAGVTQSPTHLIKTRGQQVTLRCSPISGHKSVSWYQQVLGQGPQFIFQYYEKEERGRGNFPDRFSARQFPNYSSELNVNALLLGDSALYLCASSLSVFMNTEAFFGQGTRLTVV.

This clonotype was observed at least ten times. The chain employs TRBV7-7 and TRBJ2-2; 9 nucleotides align to TRBD2. CDR1 and CDR2 (germline): SSHAT, FNYEAQ (reference sequence). The V and J ends lost 1 base and 1 base, in that order; junction bases with no gene match: 1. There are 16 residues in the CDR3. The CDR3 DNA is TGTGCCAGCAGCTTAGAACTAGCGGGGAACACCGGGGAGCTGTTTTTT. Its translation: CASSLELAGNTGELFF.